The sequence of this T cell receptor (beta chain) was determined in a study of T cells in localized non-small cell lung cancer. Study findings and constraints: Adjacent lung was found to contain a median approximately 60 of the top 100 tumor clones. T cell clonality was highest in uninvolved adjacent lung, above tumor.

V was clipped by 1 base and J by 4 bases; unmatched bases: 6. The CDR3 sequence is 15 residues long. A remark on this clone: Its antigen is not identified.

The repertoire was sequenced with immunoSEQ multiplex PCR; TCRdb's copy has only in-frame clones and lacks some. Of 70,000 or so clones in the sample, roughly 84% are singletons; the top ten hold 1% to 1.5%. The origin of this receptor is a female donor older than 55 with stage I lung adenocarcinoma. This rearrangement joins TRBV6-7 to TRBJ1-1, with 7 bases lining up with TRBD1. TRBV6-7 belongs to the ORF category, with a function that is uncertain. The sample here was peripheral blood, taken before any cancer treatment. DNA for the CDR3: TGTGCCAGCAGTTACTTACCGGGACAGACCACTGAAGCTTTCTTT. Protein sequence: CASSYLPGQTTEAFF.